The 29 T cell receptor beta chains below all came from one sample that was sequenced in a study of blood T cell repertoires in COVID-19. The data were produced by immunoSEQ multiplex PCR, yet TCRdb's version contains in-frame clones alone and is incomplete. The sample lists about 260,000 clones; 86% were seen once. Source material: peripheral blood. The receptors here all came from a young man with active or convalescent COVID-19.

This clone was found a few times. The chain uses TRBV18 and TRBJ1-1; the match to TRBD1 covers 9 bases. This CDR3 has 17 amino acids. Germline V gene sequence: CDR1 KGHSH, CDR2 LQKENI. V lost 2 bases, J lost 0 bases, and 7 bases stayed unmatched. CDR3 sequence: CASSPVGTGSMNTEAFF. The CDR3 bases are TGTGCCAGCTCACCAGTCGGGACAGGGTCCATGAACACTGAAGCTTTCTTT.

The V gene is TRBV10-1, the J gene TRBJ2-7, with D hard to call. The CDR3 sequence is 13 residues long. The V gene lost 0 bases and the J gene lost 3 bases, with 6 bases spanning the gap. Looked up from germline, CDR1 is WNHNN and CDR2 is SYGVQD (reference sequence). The CDR3 nucleotides are TGCGCCAGCAGTGAGTCGGGCGTCTACGAGCAGTACTTC. Protein product: CASSESGVYEQYF.

This chain joins TRBV6-5 and TRBJ1-1; TRBD1 might be the D (5 bases). The V end lost 8 bases, the J end lost 1 base, and 14 bases lay between the germline ends. The CDR3 contains 14 residues. CDR1 is MNHEY and CDR2 is SVGAGI in the germline V gene. CDR3 sequence (DNA): TGTGCCAGCGGACTCGGAGGGACGAACACTGAAGCTTTCTTT. This gives the protein CASGLGGTNTEAFF.

The CDR3 DNA sequence: TGTGCCAGCAGCCCACCGGGACAGAGCACAGATACGCAGTATTTT. Encoded protein: CASSPPGQSTDTQYF. The chain combines TRBV5-4 with TRBJ2-3; the match to TRBD1 covers 7 bases. Losses at the gene ends were 4 bases for V and 0 bases for J; bases not matched to a gene: 5. Germline values: CDR1 SGHNT, CDR2 YYREEE (reference sequence). This CDR3 has 15 residues.

V usage is TRBV11-2 and J usage is TRBJ2-5; TRBD2 agrees at 10 bases. The V gene end was trimmed by 4 bases and the J gene end by 1 base; junction bases not matched to a gene: 6. The CDR3 runs 16 residues. The V gene's germline CDR1 is SGHAT and CDR2 FQNNGV. The CDR3 DNA reads as TGTGCCAGCAGCTCGTGGACTAGCGGAACCCAAGAGACCCAGTACTTC. It yields the protein CASSSWTSGTQETQYF.

The V gene is TRBV6-2 or TRBV6-3, the J gene TRBJ2-7; TRBD1 matches 7 bases. J gave up 5 bases and V 6 bases, and 4 bases lay outside the gene matches. The germline gives CDR1 MNHEY, CDR2 SVGEGT. The CDR3 runs to 12 residues. CDR3 DNA sequence: TGTGCCAGCAGCTCCGACAGGGACGAGCAGTACTTC. Amino acids: CASSSDRDEQYF.

This clone was detected only once. The J gene is TRBJ1-2, the V gene TRBV2, with a tentative D call TRBD1 (6 bases). Germline V gives CDR1 SNHLY, CDR2 FYNNEI. Trimming left V 4 bases short and J 1 base short, with 7 bases between. The CDR3 extends over 13 amino acids. The DNA for the CDR3 is TGTGCCAGCAGTGCACAGGGTAACTATGGCTACACCTTC. Amino acid sequence: CASSAQGNYGYTF.

V usage is TRBV6-1 and J usage is TRBJ2-3, with 11 bases that match TRBD2. CDR1 MNHNS and CDR2 SASEGT come from the germline V gene. V lost 4 bases, J lost 6 bases, and 12 bases stayed unmatched. CDR3 size: 17 residues. CDR3 loop: CASSVLILAGGRDTQYF. The CDR3 coding sequence is TGTGCCAGCAGTGTCTTGATTCTAGCGGGGGGCCGGGATACGCAGTATTTT.

V gene TRBV27 combines with J gene TRBJ2-3, with 7 bases lining up with TRBD1. V lost 5 bases to trimming and J lost 2 bases; unmatched junction nucleotides: 7. In germline, CDR1 is MNHEY, CDR2 SMNVEV (reference sequence). The length of the CDR3 is 15 residues. The CDR3 loop reads CASSAQQGITDTQYF. As DNA, the CDR3 is TGTGCCAGCAGTGCCCAACAGGGGATCACAGATACGCAGTATTTT.

The rearrangement links TRBV6-2 or TRBV6-3 to TRBJ2-3, with TRBD2 matching 13 bases. Germline lookup yields CDR1 MNHEY and CDR2 SVGEGT. This CDR3 has 17 residues. Unmatched junction bases numbered 4, after V lost 2 bases and J lost 2 bases. CDR3 sequence (DNA): TGTGCCAGCAGTTACACGACTAGCGGGGGGATCACAGATACGCAGTATTTT. This codes for CASSYTTSGGITDTQYF.

This clone was recorded only once. In DNA form, the CDR3 reads TGTGCCAGCTCACCTGGGACTAGCGGGGCTTCGGAGCAGTACTTC. Translated, it gives CASSPGTSGASEQYF. The rearrangement links TRBV18 to TRBJ2-7, with 13 bases matching TRBD2. Germline V gene lookup returns CDR1 KGHSH and CDR2 LQKENI. The V gene end was trimmed by 3 bases and the J gene end by 7 bases; junction bases not matched to a gene: 6. There are 15 residues in the CDR3.

This sequence joins TRBV4-2 and TRBJ2-7; D might be TRBD2 (5 bases). From germline, CDR1 is LGHNA and CDR2 YNFKEQ. The CDR3 extends over 13 amino acids. The V gene lost 1 base and the J gene lost 3 bases, with 7 bases spanning the gap. The chain's CDR3 is CASSQGTDYEQYF. CDR3 coding DNA: TGTGCCAGCAGCCAAGGGACTGACTACGAGCAGTACTTC.

The rearrangement links TRBV2 to TRBJ1-2, with D possibly being TRBD1 (5 bases). This CDR3 is built from 12 residues. The germline gives CDR1 SNHLY, CDR2 FYNNEI. Trimming removed 6 bases at V and 5 bases at J, with 10 bases between. In nucleotides, the CDR3 is TGTGCCAGCAGGCAGACAGATTATGGCTACACCTTC. As protein: CASRQTDYGYTF.

This rearrangement joins TRBV19 to TRBJ2-3, with D possibly TRBD1 on 6 matching bases. The germline CDR1 and CDR2 sequences are LNHDA and SQIVND (reference sequence). V was trimmed by 9 bases and J by 2 bases, leaving 9 bases between them. This CDR3 comprises 12 residues. CDR3 coding DNA: TGTGCCAGCACAGGGTCCACAGATACGCAGTATTTT. Its protein product is CASTGSTDTQYF. Complete variable domain (other parts from reference TRBV19 and TRBJ2-3): DGGITQSPKYLFRKEGQNVTLSCEQNLNHDAMYWYRQDPGQGLRLIYYSQIVNDFQKGDIAEGYSVSREKKESFPLTVTSAQKNPTAFYLCASTGSTDTQYFGPGTRLTVL.

On this clone itself: Compared with germline, one end of the junction differs, possibly owing to a read error. The chain has TRBV7-9 and TRBJ2-3; D perhaps matches TRBD1 (5 bases). CDR1 and CDR2 from the germline V gene are SEHNR and FQNEAQ (reference sequence). This CDR3 has 14 residues. The CDR3 DNA is TGTGCCAGCAGCTTACAAGGGGAAAGGATTAGGCCGAAGTTT. Its translation is CASSLQGERIRPKF.

This clone was seen many times. The chain carries TRBV14 and TRBJ2-7; possibly TRBD1 for D (5 bases). V was shortened by 4 bases and J by 6 bases, with 10 bases between the two germline ends. Germline lookup yields CDR1 SGHDN and CDR2 FVKESK. CDR3 length equals 12 residues. The CDR3 here is CASSLGVVEQYF. The DNA of the CDR3 is TGTGCCAGCAGCCTAGGGGTGGTCGAGCAGTACTTC. Supplemented by reference TRBV14 and TRBJ2-7, the full variable domain reads EAGVTQFPSHSVIEKGQTVTLRCDPISGHDNLYWYRRVMGKEIKFLLHFVKESKQDESGMPNNRFLAERTGGTYSTLKVQPAELEDSGVYFCASSLGVVEQYFGPGTRLTVT.

The CDR3 is CASSIMGVNEQFF. As DNA, the CDR3 is TGTGCCAGTAGTATTATGGGAGTCAATGAGCAGTTCTTC. The chain has TRBV19 and TRBJ2-1; D may be TRBD2 (5 bases). The CDR3 consists of 13 residues. Deletions cut 3 bases from V and 6 bases from J, with 9 bases between. Germline values: CDR1 LNHDA, CDR2 SQIVND (reference sequence). The variable domain in full, with the rest retrieved from reference TRBV19 and TRBJ2-1, is DGGITQSPKYLFRKEGQNVTLSCEQNLNHDAMYWYRQDPGQGLRLIYYSQIVNDFQKGDIAEGYSVSREKKESFPLTVTSAQKNPTAFYLCASSIMGVNEQFFGPGTRLTVL.

CDR3 DNA: TGTGCTAGTGGCAGACAGGCAGTCTATGGCTACACCTTC. Amino acid sequence: CASGRQAVYGYTF. The rearrangement uses TRBV12-5 and TRBJ1-2; possibly TRBD1 for D (6 bases). CDR3 length: 13 residues. V was cut by 6 bases and J by 4 bases, with 12 bases left in between. Germline V CDR1 and CDR2: LGHNT, FRNRAP.

This clone was detected a few times. The chain links TRBV19 to TRBJ2-1; 16 bases align to TRBD2. This CDR3 region has 22 residues. V lost 5 bases, J lost 2 bases, and 18 bases stayed unmatched. Germline V lookup: CDR1 LNHDA, CDR2 SQIVND (reference sequence). For the CDR3, the DNA is TGTGCCAGTAGTCAGGACCGGGGACTAGCGGGGGGGCCTACCGAACCCTACAATGAGCAGTTCTTC. Amino acids: CASSQDRGLAGGPTEPYNEQFF.

The rearrangement joins TRBV2 to TRBJ1-5; D might be TRBD1 (5 bases). CDR1 is SNHLY and CDR2 is FYNNEI in the germline V gene. V was shortened by 4 bases and J by 3 bases, with 13 bases between the two germline ends. This CDR3 is built from 15 residues. CDR3 region: CASSVEAGNNQPQHF. The CDR3 DNA reads as TGTGCCAGCAGTGTTGAGGCAGGGAACAATCAGCCCCAGCATTTT.

The gene calls are TRBV30 and TRBJ1-1; D gene unclear. Germline V gives CDR1 GTSNPN, CDR2 SVGIG (reference sequence). This CDR3 region has 13 residues. The V end lost 3 bases, the J end lost 0 bases, and 8 bases lay between the germline ends. The CDR3 DNA reads as TGTGCCTGGAGGGGCCGCATGAACACTGAAGCTTTCTTT. Translating gives CAWRGRMNTEAFF.

V usage is TRBV4-2 and J usage is TRBJ2-7, with 9 bases fitting TRBD1. CDR1 and CDR2 from the germline V gene are LGHNA and YNFKEQ. J was trimmed by 7 bases and V by 4 bases; bases with no gene match: 14. This CDR3 has 16 amino acids. Here the CDR3 DNA reads TGTGCCAGCAGCCCGCAGGGGGGACAGGGCACGCATGAGCAGTACTTC. This codes for CASSPQGGQGTHEQYF.

The V and J genes are TRBV9 and TRBJ2-1, with TRBD2 matching 14 bases. The CDR3 is 16 residues long. J was trimmed by 7 bases and V by 0 bases; bases with no gene match: 3. From germline, CDR1 is SGDLS and CDR2 YYNGEE. The CDR3 DNA reads as TGTGCCAGCAGCGTAGCCGGGACTAGCGGGGGTAATGAGCAGTTCTTC. Translated, it gives CASSVAGTSGGNEQFF.

As DNA, the CDR3 is TGTGCCAGCAGCTTGGCACAGACAGGGTATCAGCCCCAGCATTTT. This encodes CASSLAQTGYQPQHF. V usage is TRBV5-5 and J usage is TRBJ1-5; 7 bases are a match to TRBD1. Germline V gene data show CDR1 as SGHKS and CDR2 as YYEKEE (reference sequence). The CDR3 is 15 residues long. The J segment lost 5 bases and the V segment lost 0 bases, leaving 5 bases of the junction unmatched.

The V and J genes are TRBV7-9 and TRBJ2-7; 11 bases fit TRBD1. The CDR3 totals 16 residues. Trimming at V came to 5 bases and at J to 5 bases, leaving 11 bases not matched to a gene. Germline V gene sequence: CDR1 SEHNR, CDR2 FQNEAQ (reference sequence). The CDR3 here is CASSPNPDRGLNEQYF. DNA for the CDR3: TGTGCCAGCAGCCCGAATCCGGACAGGGGGCTGAACGAGCAGTACTTC.

The chain joins TRBV4-2 to TRBJ2-5; 9 positions agree with TRBD2. Germline trimming cut 1 base from V and 4 bases from J; bases unmatched to any gene: 13. CDR1 LGHNA and CDR2 YNFKEQ come from the germline V gene. CDR3 length: 18 residues. CDR3 nucleotides: TGTGCCAGCAGCCAAGTGTCCGGGACTAGCTCAAGGCCAGAGACCCAGTACTTC. Amino acid sequence: CASSQVSGTSSRPETQYF.

The V call is TRBV4-1, the J call TRBJ1-1, with D unclear. The CDR3 loop spans 14 amino acids. Germline lookup yields CDR1 MGHRA and CDR2 YSYEKL. The V and J ends lost 9 bases and 0 bases respectively, with 14 bases between them. The CDR3 DNA reads as TGCGCCAGTCGTGGGAGGACCATGAACACTGAAGCTTTCTTT. Its protein is CASRGRTMNTEAFF.

The chain has TRBV19 and TRBJ1-2, with 7 bases that match TRBD1. V was clipped by 7 bases and J by 6 bases; unmatched bases: 11. The CDR3 totals 14 residues. The germline CDR1 and CDR2 sequences are LNHDA and SQIVND (reference sequence). DNA for the CDR3: TGTGCCAGTAACCCGACAGGGATCGGTAATGGCTACACCTTC. Translation: CASNPTGIGNGYTF.

The chain couples TRBV9 to TRBJ1-2, with D unresolved. The CDR3 is made up of 15 amino acids. Per the germline V gene, CDR1 is SGDLS and CDR2 is YYNGEE. V was trimmed by 0 bases and J by 3 bases, leaving 12 bases between them. The CDR3 region is CASSVAKDGDYGYTF. CDR3 DNA: TGTGCCAGCAGCGTAGCTAAGGACGGGGACTATGGCTACACCTTC.